These T cell receptor beta chains were read from a single sample in a study of OX40 agonist ivuxolimab in advanced cancers. Assay used: immunoSEQ multiplex PCR; TCRdb lists only in-frame clones, some missing. The data hold some 70,000 clones, with 75% to 85% observed a single time. The input for sequencing was CD4+ or CD8+ T cells sorted from blood, taken in a trial of the OX40 agonist ivuxolimab. The source is an adult with an advanced solid tumor such as melanoma, head and neck, liver or kidney cancer. Both conserved end residues are part of each CDR3. D genes are given only for firm matches. Clone size is shown for a subset of rows, as once, few, many or a class of expanded clone.

v_call: TRBV6-1
clone_size: few
j_call: TRBJ1-5
d_call: -
cdr3_nt: TGTGCCAGCCTCATCAGGGGAGGGGGTCAGCCCCAGCATTTT
cdr3_aa: CASLIRGGGQPQHF

v_call: TRBV30
clone_size: -
j_call: TRBJ1-6
d_call: -
cdr3_nt: TGTGCCTGGACACGAATTGGGGATGGGACACCCCTCCACTTT
cdr3_aa: CAWTRIGDGTPLHF

v_call: TRBV6-4
clone_size: once
j_call: TRBJ2-7
d_call: TRBD2
cdr3_nt: TGTGCCAGCAGCCGGGGGGTACTCGGGAACTACGAGCAGTACTTC
cdr3_aa: CASSRGVLGNYEQYF

v_call: TRBV5-1
clone_size: -
j_call: TRBJ2-7
d_call: -
cdr3_nt: TGCGCCAGCAGCTTGCTCGGATCCTACGAGCAGTACTTC
cdr3_aa: CASSLLGSYEQYF

v_call: TRBV6-1
clone_size: -
j_call: TRBJ1-5
d_call: -
cdr3_nt: TGTGCCAGCACTTATTATTCGAACCCTGATCAGCCCCAGCATTTT
cdr3_aa: CASTYYSNPDQPQHF

v_call: TRBV19
clone_size: -
j_call: TRBJ1-1
d_call: -
cdr3_nt: TGTGCCAGTAACAAAGGTCGTTTGAACACTGAAGCTTTCTTT
cdr3_aa: CASNKGRLNTEAFF

v_call: TRBV2
clone_size: -
j_call: TRBJ1-2
d_call: -
cdr3_nt: TGTGCCAGCACGGGCAGGGAGTATGACTATGGCTACACCTTC
cdr3_aa: CASTGREYDYGYTF

v_call: TRBV10-2
clone_size: -
j_call: TRBJ2-7
d_call: TRBD1
cdr3_nt: TGCGCCAGCAGCGACACAGGGGGCAAGGTCTACGAGCAGTACTTC
cdr3_aa: CASSDTGGKVYEQYF

v_call: TRBV29-1
clone_size: -
j_call: TRBJ2-1
d_call: -
cdr3_nt: TGCAGCGCGACAGGATACAATGAGCAGTTCTTC
cdr3_aa: CSATGYNEQFF

v_call: TRBV21-1
clone_size: once
j_call: TRBJ2-1
d_call: -
cdr3_nt: TGTGCCAGCAGCACCCGGACTAGCGGGGGCTTTAAGGGGTTCTTC
cdr3_aa: CASSTRTSGGFKGFF

v_call: TRBV5-1
clone_size: -
j_call: TRBJ1-5
d_call: -
cdr3_nt: TGCGCCAGCAGCTTGGCGGGGGCACGGAATCAGCCCCAGCATTTT
cdr3_aa: CASSLAGARNQPQHF

v_call: TRBV11-2
clone_size: -
j_call: TRBJ1-2
d_call: -
cdr3_nt: TGTGCCAGCAGCGGAACAGGGATCAACTATGGCTACACCTTC
cdr3_aa: CASSGTGINYGYTF

v_call: TRBV6-5
clone_size: -
j_call: TRBJ1-5
d_call: TRBD1
cdr3_nt: TGTGCCAGCAAGGGGGCAGGGATCAATCAGCCCCAGCATTTT
cdr3_aa: CASKGAGINQPQHF

v_call: TRBV11-2
clone_size: -
j_call: TRBJ2-1
d_call: TRBD2
cdr3_nt: TGTGCCAGCAGCTTAATCCGCGGGGGTAGAGATGAGCAGTTCTTC
cdr3_aa: CASSLIRGGRDEQFF

v_call: TRBV13
clone_size: -
j_call: TRBJ2-7
d_call: -
cdr3_nt: TGTGCCAGCAGCCGCTCCTACGAGCAGTACTTC
cdr3_aa: CASSRSYEQYF

v_call: TRBV19
clone_size: -
j_call: TRBJ2-6
d_call: TRBD1
cdr3_nt: TGTGCCAGTAGTAGAGGGACAGTGACCTCTGGGGCCAACGTCCTGACTTTC
cdr3_aa: CASSRGTVTSGANVLTF

v_call: TRBV5-1
clone_size: -
j_call: TRBJ2-3
d_call: TRBD2
cdr3_nt: TGCGCCAGCAGCTTGAGCGGGGTTACAGATACGCAGTATTTT
cdr3_aa: CASSLSGVTDTQYF

v_call: TRBV1
clone_size: -
j_call: TRBJ2-3
d_call: -
cdr3_nt: TGCACCAGCAGCCAAGATGCGTGGCTAGCGGGCACAGATACGCAGTATTTT
cdr3_aa: CTSSQDAWLAGTDTQYF

v_call: TRBV19
clone_size: -
j_call: TRBJ1-5
d_call: -
cdr3_nt: TGTGCCAGTAGCCCCTACGAGCTTAGGAGCAATCAGCCCCAGCATTTT
cdr3_aa: CASSPYELRSNQPQHF

v_call: TRBV5-8
clone_size: -
j_call: TRBJ2-1
d_call: -
cdr3_nt: TGTGCCAGCAGCCACCGGGACAACTACAATGAGCAGTTCTTC
cdr3_aa: CASSHRDNYNEQFF

v_call: TRBV5-5
clone_size: -
j_call: TRBJ2-7
d_call: -
cdr3_nt: TGTGCCAGCAGGCGCGAGGGGAGCTCCTACGAGCAGTACTTC
cdr3_aa: CASRREGSSYEQYF

v_call: TRBV5-1
clone_size: -
j_call: TRBJ2-3
d_call: -
cdr3_nt: TGCGCCAGCAGCTTGTATGCGGATACGCAGTATTTT
cdr3_aa: CASSLYADTQYF

v_call: TRBV5-1
clone_size: -
j_call: TRBJ2-1
d_call: TRBD1
cdr3_nt: TGCGCCAGCAGCTTGGGACAGGGCTACAATGAGCAGTTCTTC
cdr3_aa: CASSLGQGYNEQFF